The 26 T cell receptor beta chains given below trace back to one sample, sequenced in a study of cytomegalovirus exposure and HLA in healthy donors. TCRdb's copy holds only in-frame clones and misses some; the assay was immunoSEQ multiplex PCR. The repertoire holds about 330,000 clones, about 90% seen once, with over 1% in the top ten. The material sequenced was PBMCs. These receptor sequences come from a woman aged 25-40 years in good health and CMV-seropositive.

The chain is built from TRBV28 and TRBJ2-7; D not certain. This CDR3 contains 13 residues. V lost 6 bases, J lost 2 bases, and 11 bases lay in between. The germline CDR1 and CDR2 sequences are MDHEN and SYDVKM. CDR3 DNA: TGTGCCAGCAGGACGGGCCTCACCTACGAGCAGTACTTC. Encoded protein: CASRTGLTYEQYF.

The chain carries TRBV30 and TRBJ2-3; a possible D gene is TRBD1 (6 bases). This CDR3 contains 14 residues. V gave up 4 bases and J gave up 6 bases, with 17 bases separating them. Germline CDR1 and CDR2: GTSNPN and SVGIG (reference sequence). CDR3 coding DNA: TGTGCCTGGAAACCGGTAGCAGGGGCGGATACGCAGTATTTT. Its protein is CAWKPVAGADTQYF.

The chain has TRBV28 and TRBJ1-4, with TRBD1 matching 10 bases. The V gene's germline CDR1 is MDHEN and CDR2 SYDVKM. The CDR3 totals 13 residues. With 6 bases clipped from V and 14 bases from J, the junction kept 9 bases outside the gene matches. CDR3 bases: TGTGCCAGCAGCCCATCTTGGGGACAGGGGCTGTTTTTT. Its protein is CASSPSWGQGLFF. Drawing the rest from reference TRBV28 and TRBJ1-4, the complete variable domain is DVKVTQSSRYLVKRTGEKVFLECVQDMDHENMFWYRQDPGLGLRLIYFSYDVKMKEKGDIPEGYSVSREKKERFSLILESASTNQTSMYLCASSPSWGQGLFFGSGTQLSVL.

The genes are TRBV5-7 and TRBJ1-4; the D is unclear. TRBV5-7 is assigned to the ORF class and has an uncertain function. Trimming took 3 bases from V and 4 from J, leaving 10 bases between them. The CDR3 runs 14 residues. For the CDR3, the DNA is TGTGCCAGCAGCTGGATGCTGGGTAATGAAAAACTGTTTTTT. It specifies CASSWMLGNEKLFF.

This chain uses TRBV9 with TRBJ2-7, with TRBD2 matching over 10 bases. CDR1 is SGDLS, CDR2 YYNGEE, per germline. J gave up 4 bases and V 3 bases, and 4 bases lay outside the gene matches. This CDR3 comprises 14 residues. Here the CDR3 reads CASSASSGSYEQYF. The CDR3 DNA reads as TGTGCCAGCAGCGCCTCTAGCGGGAGTTACGAGCAGTACTTC.

This clone turned up a few times. The V call is TRBV7-9, the J call TRBJ1-2; no clear D. The CDR3 has 13 residues. V was cut by 5 bases and J by 7 bases, with 14 bases left in between. CDR1 SEHNR and CDR2 FQNEAQ come from the germline V gene (reference sequence). The CDR3 coding sequence is TGTGCCAGCAGCCCCGGCGGTTTGGGTGGCTACACCTTC. Residues: CASSPGGLGGYTF. Complete variable domain (other parts from reference TRBV7-9 and TRBJ1-2): DTGVSQNPRHKITKRGQNVTFRCDPISEHNRLYWYRQTLGQGPEFLTYFQNEAQLEKSRLLSDRFSAERPKGSFSTLEIQRTEQGDSAMYLCASSPGGLGGYTFGSGTRLTVV.

This CDR3 reads CASSLLTSVNEQFF. DNA of the CDR3: TGTGCCAGCAGTTTGCTGACTAGCGTCAATGAGCAGTTCTTC. The chain employs TRBV28 and TRBJ2-1, with 8 bases identical to TRBD2. V lost 3 bases and J lost 6; bases outside the gene matches: 4. Per germline, CDR1 MDHEN and CDR2 SYDVKM. The CDR3 runs 14 residues.

The chain couples TRBV5-1 to TRBJ2-2; D uncertain. This CDR3 is built from 14 residues. The ends were cut back, 0 bases at V and 4 bases at J, with 7 bases in the middle. Germline V gene lookup returns CDR1 SGHRS and CDR2 YFSETQ. CDR3 amino acids: CASSLAMGTGELFF. As DNA, the CDR3 is TGCGCCAGCAGCTTGGCCATGGGCACCGGGGAGCTGTTTTTT. The full variable domain, its missing parts supplied by reference TRBV5-1 and TRBJ2-2, is KAGVTQTPRYLIKTRGQQVTLSCSPISGHRSVSWYQQTPGQGLQFLFEYFSETQRNKGNFPGRFSGRQFSNSRSEMNVSTLELGDSALYLCASSLAMGTGELFFGEGSRLTVL.

This sequence joins TRBV5-4 and TRBJ1-1; D is unclear. V was pared by 3 bases and J by 5 bases, with 11 bases between. CDR3 size: 13 residues. Germline values: CDR1 SGHNT, CDR2 YYREEE (reference sequence). CDR3 DNA: TGTGCCAGCAGCTCCCAGTTTGGTACTGAAGCTTTCTTT. The encoded protein is CASSSQFGTEAFF.

The gene calls are TRBV2 and TRBJ1-1; D is possibly TRBD1 (5 bases). The CDR3 contains 13 residues. Germline V lookup: CDR1 SNHLY, CDR2 FYNNEI. V lost 7 bases to trimming and J lost 1 base, with 10 bases between them. CDR3 nucleotide sequence: TGTGCCAGCACCCCTGACAGGAACACTGAAGCTTTCTTT. Amino acid sequence: CASTPDRNTEAFF.

The rearrangement uses TRBV4-1 and TRBJ1-5; TRBD1 is a possible D gene (5 bases). The CDR3 totals 13 residues. Per germline, CDR1 MGHRA and CDR2 YSYEKL. V was cut by 3 bases and J by 7 bases, with 10 bases left in between. The CDR3 is CASSHRVGQPQHF. CDR3 coding DNA: TGCGCCAGCAGCCACAGGGTCGGCCAGCCCCAGCATTTT.

The V call is TRBV4-3, the J call TRBJ2-1; 7 positions agree with TRBD2. The CDR3 runs 17 residues. The ends lost 0 bases at V and 2 bases at J; junction bases unmatched: 7. Germline lookup yields CDR1 LGHNA and CDR2 YSLEER. The CDR3 DNA reads as TGCGCCAGCAGCCAAGATCTGGAGCGGGGAACCTACAATGAGCAGTTCTTC. Its translation is CASSQDLERGTYNEQFF.

V usage is TRBV11-2 and J usage is TRBJ2-3; perhaps TRBD2 as D (5 bases). Per the germline V gene, CDR1 is SGHAT and CDR2 is FQNNGV. Trimming removed 6 bases at V and 0 bases at J, with 13 bases between. This CDR3 spans 15 amino acids. The CDR3 nucleotides are TGTGCCAGCAGGGGGAGCCTTCCTAGCACAGATACGCAGTATTTT. This sequence encodes CASRGSLPSTDTQYF.

J is TRBJ1-6 and V is TRBV7-2; D might be TRBD1 (5 bases). Germline V gives CDR1 SGHTA, CDR2 FQGNSA. Trimming shortened V by 5 bases and J by 10 bases, and 15 bases separated the two germline ends. This CDR3 region has 14 residues. The CDR3 DNA sequence: TGTGCCAGCAGCCCCCAAGGGGCGGTATCACCCCTCCACTTT. Protein sequence: CASSPQGAVSPLHF.

The rearrangement joins TRBV4-1 to TRBJ1-1; 7 nucleotides line up with TRBD1. Germline-derived CDR1 and CDR2 are MGHRA and YSYEKL. After removal of 4 bases from V and 1 base from J, the junction contained 15 bases not matched to a gene. The CDR3 runs 18 residues. This CDR3 reads CASSPRAVQTGPNTEAFF. The CDR3 bases are TGCGCCAGCAGCCCAAGAGCAGTCCAGACAGGGCCGAACACTGAAGCTTTCTTT.

Comments on this clone: Other DNA sequences within the sample encode an identical CDR3. This chain joins TRBV7-9 and TRBJ2-1; D gene ambiguous. The CDR3 is made up of 13 amino acids. Trimming pared 1 base from V and 6 bases from J, leaving 7 bases between. The V gene's germline CDR1 is SEHNR and CDR2 FQNEAQ (reference sequence). Here the CDR3 reads CASSLGSGNEQFF. In DNA, the CDR3 is TGTGCCAGCAGCTTAGGATCGGGCAATGAGCAGTTCTTC. The complete variable domain, with remaining parts taken from reference TRBV7-9 and TRBJ2-1, reads DTGVSQNPRHKITKRGQNVTFRCDPISEHNRLYWYRQTLGQGPEFLTYFQNEAQLEKSRLLSDRFSAERPKGSFSTLEIQRTEQGDSAMYLCASSLGSGNEQFFGPGTRLTVL.

The rearrangement links TRBV5-4 to TRBJ1-5; 7 bases fit TRBD1. Germline CDR1 reads SGHNT; CDR2 reads YYREEE (reference sequence). The length of the CDR3 is 14 residues. The V gene end was trimmed by 4 bases and the J gene end by 6 bases; junction bases not matched to a gene: 7. The CDR3: CASSAGTDSQPQHF. The CDR3 DNA follows: TGTGCCAGCAGCGCCGGGACAGACTCTCAGCCCCAGCATTTT.

This chain links TRBV9 with TRBJ2-2; D is unclear. The CDR3 extends over 15 amino acids. Germline CDR1 is SGDLS and CDR2 is YYNGEE. V gave up 2 bases and J gave up 0 bases, with 8 bases separating them. This CDR3 reads CASSVRLANTGELFF. The CDR3 coding sequence is TGTGCCAGCAGCGTCCGACTCGCGAACACCGGGGAGCTGTTTTTT.

V gene TRBV13 combines with J gene TRBJ2-1, with 9 bases identical to TRBD1. V shed 4 bases, J shed 6 bases, and the junction held 10 bases outside the gene matches. The CDR3 totals 16 residues. Looked up from germline, CDR1 is PRHDT and CDR2 is FYEKMQ (reference sequence). The CDR3 sequence: CASSSMTGGLGNEQFF. As DNA, the CDR3 is TGTGCCAGCAGCTCGATGACAGGGGGGTTAGGCAATGAGCAGTTCTTC.

The CDR3 here is CAWSKNGYTF. The CDR3 DNA follows: TGTGCCTGGAGTAAAAATGGCTACACCTTC. The rearrangement links TRBV30 to TRBJ1-2; no clear D. CDR3 length: 10 amino acids. Germline V gene lookup returns CDR1 GTSNPN and CDR2 SVGIG (reference sequence). Trimming took off 2 bases at V and 6 bases at J, with 4 bases between the two ends.

The rearrangement links TRBV7-6 to TRBJ2-6, with D maybe TRBD1 (7 bases). The CDR3 sequence is 16 residues long. Germline V CDR1 and CDR2: SGHVS, FNYEAQ. V was clipped by 5 bases and J by 3 bases, with 14 bases between them. For the CDR3, the DNA is TGTGCCAGCAGCGTAGGAGGGGGCGGTGGGGCCAACGTCCTGACTTTC. Its protein product is CASSVGGGGGANVLTF.

The V and J genes are TRBV10-1 and TRBJ2-7; D is unresolved. Trimming shortened V by 6 bases and J by 2 bases, and 11 bases separated the two germline ends. The CDR3 is 13 residues long. The germline V gene encodes CDR1 WNHNN and CDR2 SYGVQD (reference sequence). CDR3 sequence: CASSTPPAYEQYF. CDR3 DNA sequence: TGCGCCAGCAGCACCCCGCCTGCCTACGAGCAGTACTTC.

This chain connects TRBV6-5 to TRBJ1-2, with D tentatively TRBD1 (6 bases). Between the trimmed V and J ends, which lost 6 bases and 5 bases, there was a span of 16 bases. The germline V gene encodes CDR1 MNHEY and CDR2 SVGAGI. The CDR3 is made up of 14 amino acids. The CDR3 region is CASRDNRDSYGYTF. The CDR3 DNA sequence: TGTGCCAGCAGGGACAACAGGGACTCATATGGCTACACCTTC.

The sample holds one count of this clone. V and J are TRBV4-3 and TRBJ2-3, with D possibly being TRBD1 or TRBD2 (6 bases each). Trimming shortened V by 0 bases and J by 2 bases, and 12 bases separated the two germline ends. This CDR3 region has 16 residues. CDR1 is LGHNA, CDR2 YSLEER, per germline. The CDR3 sequence: CASSQEVGGPTDTQYF. In DNA, the CDR3 is TGCGCCAGCAGCCAAGAGGTGGGGGGCCCCACAGATACGCAGTATTTT.

This clone was found once. The chain uses TRBV10-3 and TRBJ2-5, with D possibly being TRBD1 or TRBD2 (5 bases each). Trimming cost V 4 bases and J 3 bases, with 9 bases left between them. The CDR3 is 13 amino acids. Germline CDR1 reads ENHRY; CDR2 reads SYGVKD. The CDR3 nucleotides are TGTGCCATCAGTGGGGGACCAGAAGAGACCCAGTACTTC. Amino acid sequence: CAISGGPEETQYF.

The chain has TRBV30 and TRBJ1-1; unclear D gene. Trimming cost V 4 bases and J 1 base, with 7 bases left between them. The CDR3 has 12 residues. Looked up from germline, CDR1 is GTSNPN and CDR2 is SVGIG (reference sequence). The CDR3 region has the DNA TGTGCCTGGAAAGAGGCGAACACTGAAGCTTTCTTT. This sequence encodes CAWKEANTEAFF.